Listed below are T cell receptor beta chains from one sample, sequenced in a study of regulatory T cells in long-lasting Graves disease. TCRdb itself ran the multiplex PCR reads through MiXCR, one entry per CDR3 protein. The sample lists about 400,000 distinct CDR3 sequences; around 16% were seen once. The input for sequencing was peripheral blood mononuclear cells (PBMCs), taken at new diagnosis, from a patient treated with antithyroid drugs. All receptors derive from a female donor with Graves disease. Both conserved end residues are part of each CDR3. A D gene is named only where the DNA matches it firmly. Size values are once, few and many counts, or a class for expanded clones, and some rows have none.

15	TRBD2	TRBV12-3/TRBV12-4	once	TRBJ2-3	CASSSPEREVDTQYF	TGTGCCAGCAGTTCTCCCGAGCGGGAGGTAGATACGCAGTATTTT
17	NA	TRBV15	many	TRBJ2-1	CATSRDGRVVTYNEQFF	TGTGCCACCAGCAGAGATGGTAGGGTTGTAACCTACAATGAGCAGTTCTTC
18	NA	TRBV30	NA	TRBJ2-1	CAWSVARTHQHSYNEQFF	TGTGCCTGGAGTGTCGCCAGGACTCATCAACACTCCTACAATGAGCAGTTCTTC
15	NA	TRBV19	NA	TRBJ2-1	CASTSDGIPYNEQFF	TGTGCCAGTACCTCGGACGGAATCCCCTACAATGAGCAGTTCTTC
15	TRBD1	TRBV18	few	TRBJ2-7	CASSSKGQEPYEQYF	TGTGCCAGCTCATCTAAAGGACAGGAACCCTACGAGCAGTACTTC
15	NA	TRBV4-1	many	TRBJ2-1	CASSQLAGVKNEQFF	TGCGCCAGCAGCCAGCTGGCTGGGGTCAAGAATGAGCAGTTCTTC
16	NA	TRBV24-1	many	TRBJ2-3	CATSDPRRGRRDTQYF	TGTGCCACCAGTGATCCCCGTCGGGGCCGGAGAGATACGCAGTATTTT
15	TRBD1	TRBV12-3/TRBV12-4	few	TRBJ1-1	CASSRPGQGDTEAFF	TGTGCCAGCAGCCGACCGGGACAGGGGGACACTGAAGCTTTCTTT
13	NA	TRBV27	NA	TRBJ2-2	CASGGLDTGELFF	TGTGCCAGCGGGGGGCTAGACACCGGGGAGCTGTTTTTT
17	TRBD1	TRBV15	NA	TRBJ2-5	CATSTTGGSLRAETQYF	TGTGCCACCAGCACGACAGGGGGCTCACTCCGGGCGGAGACCCAGTACTTC
12	NA	TRBV5-1	many	TRBJ1-1	CASSHSGAEASF	TGCGCCAGCAGCCATTCCGGGGCTGAAGCTTCCTTT
16	TRBD1	TRBV13	many	TRBJ1-1	CASSPRQGPMNTEAFF	TGTGCCAGCAGCCCTCGACAGGGGCCCATGAACACTGAAGCTTTCTTT
16	TRBD2	TRBV6-1	once	TRBJ2-5	CASSPILAGDQETQYF	TGTGCCAGCAGTCCAATTTTAGCGGGGGATCAAGAGACCCAGTACTTC
14	NA	TRBV3-1	many	TRBJ1-1	CASSQGPGEPEAFF	TGTGCCAGCAGCCAAGGCCCAGGGGAACCTGAAGCTTTCTTT
16	NA	TRBV7-9	NA	TRBJ1-1	CASSPFWGTLNTEAFF	TGTGCCAGCAGCCCTTTTTGGGGGACACTGAACACTGAAGCTTTCTTT
15	NA	TRBV10-3	NA	TRBJ2-6	CAISYSYSGANVLTF	TGTGCCATCAGTTACTCCTACTCTGGGGCCAACGTCCTGACTTTC
14	NA	TRBV7-9	few	TRBJ2-3	CASSLLVSTDTQYF	TGTGCCAGCAGCTTATTGGTGAGCACAGATACGCAGTATTTT
12	TRBD1	TRBV27	many	TRBJ1-2	CASSSRGVGYTF	TGTGCCAGCAGTTCCAGGGGGGTTGGCTACACCTTC
17	TRBD1	TRBV4-3	many	TRBJ1-2	CASSQERTGEWRDGYTF	TGCGCCAGCAGCCAAGAGCGGACAGGGGAATGGAGGGATGGCTACACCTTC
14	TRBD1	TRBV6-1	many	TRBJ2-7	CASSRGTGGHEQYF	TGTGCCAGCAGTCGGGGGACAGGGGGCCACGAGCAGTACTTC
14	TRBD2	TRBV20-1	many	TRBJ2-1	CSARPPGGRDEQFF	TGCAGTGCTAGACCCCCGGGCGGGAGGGATGAGCAGTTCTTC
15	TRBD1	TRBV12-3/TRBV12-4	many	TRBJ2-7	CASSLVGQGAREQYF	TGTGCCAGCAGTTTAGTAGGGCAGGGGGCGCGCGAGCAGTACTTC
14	NA	TRBV27	NA	TRBJ2-1	CASSQSVSPNEQFF	TGTGCCAGCAGTCAATCAGTATCCCCAAATGAGCAGTTCTTC
12	NA	TRBV7-9	many	TRBJ1-1	CAFRFMNTEAFF	TGTGCCTTCAGATTCATGAACACTGAAGCTTTCTTT
17	TRBD1	TRBV5-6	NA	TRBJ2-1	CASSTGGQGFRGREQFF	TGTGCCAGCAGCACTGGGGGACAGGGGTTTCGGGGGAGAGAGCAGTTCTTC
16	NA	TRBV11-2	many	TRBJ2-7	CASSLDPGGYSVEQYF	TGTGCCAGCAGCTTAGATCCTGGAGGGTACTCGGTCGAGCAGTACTTC
16	NA	TRBV7-2	once	TRBJ1-4	CASSLEPTGSGEKLFF	TGTGCCAGCAGCTTAGAACCCACAGGTTCGGGGGAAAAACTGTTTTTT
15	TRBD1	TRBV6-1	many	TRBJ2-7	CATSMTSTQGDEQYF	TGTGCCACCTCGATGACCTCGACCCAGGGGGACGAGCAGTACTTC
14	NA	TRBV7-3	NA	TRBJ2-2	CASSLGSLTGELFF	TGTGCCAGCAGCTTAGGGAGCCTCACCGGGGAGCTGTTTTTT
14	TRBD1	TRBV25-1	few	TRBJ2-3	CASMKQGGGDTQYF	TGTGCCAGCATGAAACAGGGGGGTGGAGATACGCAGTATTTT
14	NA	TRBV20-1	NA	TRBJ2-1	CSARGGRGYNEQFF	TGCAGTGCTAGAGGAGGTAGAGGGTACAATGAGCAGTTCTTC
14	TRBD1	TRBV6-2/TRBV6-3	NA	TRBJ2-2	CASRWTGGTGELFF	TGTGCCAGCAGATGGACAGGGGGCACCGGGGAGCTGTTTTTT
19	NA	TRBV10-3	many	TRBJ2-5	CAISEAWTATNTFQETQYF	TGTGCCATCAGTGAGGCATGGACAGCGACCAACACCTTCCAAGAGACCCAGTACTTC
12	NA	TRBV28	many	TRBJ2-3	CASSYLPDTQYF	TGTGCCAGCAGTTACCTCCCAGATACGCAGTATTTT
17	TRBD2	TRBV20-1	many	TRBJ2-5	CSALGVHSGGYQETQYF	TGCAGTGCTCTTGGGGTCCATAGCGGGGGGTACCAAGAGACCCAGTACTTC
15	TRBD2	TRBV7-9	many	TRBJ2-2	CASSLRGASTGELFF	TGTGCCAGCAGCTTGCGGGGGGCGAGCACCGGGGAGCTGTTTTTT
12	TRBD2	TRBV10-3	few	TRBJ2-7	CATLAGADEQYF	TGTGCCACCTTAGCGGGAGCGGACGAGCAGTACTTC
15	NA	TRBV12-3/TRBV12-4	many	TRBJ1-5	CASSVRVYSNQPQHF	TGTGCCAGCAGTGTCCGGGTCTATAGCAATCAGCCCCAGCATTTT
16	NA	TRBV6-2/TRBV6-3	many	TRBJ2-1	CASSTPLWAQYNEQFF	TGTGCCAGCAGTACGCCCCTTTGGGCCCAATACAATGAGCAGTTCTTC
14	NA	TRBV7-2	many	TRBJ2-7	CASSFSASSYEQYF	TGTGCCAGCAGCTTTAGCGCTTCCTCCTACGAGCAGTACTTC
15	NA	TRBV7-9	many	TRBJ2-1	CASSRLGPSYNEQFF	TGTGCCAGCAGCCGGTTAGGTCCCTCCTACAATGAGCAGTTCTTC
15	NA	TRBV9	many	TRBJ2-7	CASSVEGHRSNEQYF	TGTGCCAGCAGCGTAGAAGGGCACCGTTCTAACGAGCAGTACTTC